These T cell receptor beta chains were read from a single sample in a study of blood T cell repertoires in COVID-19. TCRdb keeps only in-frame clones here, not all; method: immunoSEQ multiplex PCR. Among just over 300,000 clones listed, 86% were seen once. The sequenced sample consisted of PBMCs or T cells enriched from blood (not recorded which). These receptors were taken from a man aged 30 to 39 who had recovered from COVID-19. CDR3s include the opening cysteine and the closing phenylalanine or tryptophan. Each record gives: CDR3 length, D gene, V gene, J gene, clone size, CDR3 DNA, CDR3 protein. A D gene is named only where the DNA matches it firmly. Expanded clones are given a class, and other clones once, few, many or no size at all.

13,.,TRBV12-5,TRBJ1-2,.,TGTGCTAGTGGTTTTTACGAGGGAAATGGCTACACCTTC,CASGFYEGNGYTF
13,.,TRBV6-5,TRBJ2-7,.,TGTGCCAGCAGCCTCACCCGACAGGCCTCAAGGTACTTC,CASSLTRQASRYF
14,.,TRBV24-1,TRBJ2-2,few,TGTGCCACCAGTGACTTGACGGACACCGGGGAGCTGTTTTTT,CATSDLTDTGELFF
18,TRBD1,TRBV7-8,TRBJ1-2,.,TGTGCCAGCAGCCTTACGTGGGACAGGGCCGTTGTGGGGTATGGCTACACCTTC,CASSLTWDRAVVGYGYTF
15,.,TRBV7-2,TRBJ2-1,once,TGTGCCAGCAGCTTAGGTGACTACTCCTACAATGAGCAGTTCTTC,CASSLGDYSYNEQFF
15,.,TRBV7-6,TRBJ2-1,.,TGTGCCAGCAGCTACGTGGACACGTCCTACAATGAGCAGTTCTTC,CASSYVDTSYNEQFF
15,.,TRBV3-1/TRBV3-2,TRBJ2-4,.,TGTGCCAGCAGCCCCCGGACTGGGTCCTTAAACATTCAGTACTTC,CASSPRTGSLNIQYF
14,.,TRBV11-3,TRBJ2-3,.,TGTGCCAGCAGCTTAGGGACAAAAAGGGGGACGCAGTATTTT,CASSLGTKRGTQYF
11,.,TRBV27,TRBJ2-7,.,TGTGCCAGCGCTCGAGGCTACGAGCAGTACTTC,CASARGYEQYF
18,.,TRBV4-1,TRBJ2-3,once,TGCGCCAGCAGCCATAGGTTCGCGGGCGTGACTAGCACAGATACGCAGTATTTT,CASSHRFAGVTSTDTQYF
15,TRBD1,TRBV19,TRBJ2-7,once,TGTGCCAGTAGTATAATGGGACAGGGGGCCTACGAGCAGTACTTC,CASSIMGQGAYEQYF
15,.,TRBV4-2,TRBJ1-5,.,TGTGCCAGCAGCCAAGAGCCAGGGGGCAATCAGCCCCAGCATTTT,CASSQEPGGNQPQHF
13,TRBD1,TRBV10-2,TRBJ2-7,.,TGCGCCAGCAGTTCAGGGGGAAGTGGGGAGCAGTACTTC,CASSSGGSGEQYF
14,TRBD2,TRBV6-6,TRBJ2-1,.,TGTGCCAGCAGTTCGCGGGAGCAATACAATGAGCAGTTCTTC,CASSSREQYNEQFF
14,.,TRBV29-1,TRBJ1-4,.,TGCAGCGTTGAATTTCCAGGGACTAATGAAAAACTGTTTTTT,CSVEFPGTNEKLFF
14,.,TRBV7-6,TRBJ1-1,.,TGTGCCAGCAGCTTATTGGTTAGGGGTTCTGAAGCTTTCTTT,CASSLLVRGSEAFF
12,.,TRBV28,TRBJ1-1,.,TGTGCCAGCAGTGAGCTTCGAGCCCGGGCTTTCTTT,CASSELRARAFF
14,.,TRBV28,TRBJ1-6,once,TGTGCCAGCAGTTTAGTAGGGGCTTATTCACCCCTCCACTTT,CASSLVGAYSPLHF
16,TRBD1,TRBV3-1/TRBV3-2,TRBJ1-5,.,TGTGCCAGCAGCCAGGCAATGACAGGGACTGATCAGCCCCAGCATTTT,CASSQAMTGTDQPQHF
15,.,TRBV5-1,TRBJ1-4,.,TGCGCCAGCAGCTTGGAAGGGGCGGCTAATGAAAAACTGTTTTTT,CASSLEGAANEKLFF
15,.,TRBV13,TRBJ2-7,many,TGTGCCAGCAGCTTAGGCCTCCTCCAAGAGGGCGAGCAGTACTTC,CASSLGLLQEGEQYF
16,TRBD2,TRBV28,TRBJ2-3,once,TGTGCCAGCAGCCGTCAGCGGGGGGTAAGCCCAGATACGCAGTATTTT,CASSRQRGVSPDTQYF
14,.,TRBV5-1,TRBJ1-1,.,TGCGCCAGCAGCTTGGGGTCAGGAAACACTGAAGCTTTCTTT,CASSLGSGNTEAFF
15,.,TRBV18,TRBJ1-5,.,TGTGCCAGCTCACCTCAGGGGCATAGCAATCAGCCCCAGCATTTT,CASSPQGHSNQPQHF
17,TRBD2,TRBV11-2,TRBJ2-1,.,TGTGCCAGCAGCCTGTTCACCGGGACTAGCAGTCGAAATGAGCAGTTCTTC,CASSLFTGTSSRNEQFF
12,TRBD1,TRBV3-1/TRBV3-2,TRBJ1-1,.,TGTGCCAGCAGCCACAAGACAGGGAAAGCTTTCTTT,CASSHKTGKAFF
14,.,TRBV9,TRBJ1-5,.,TGTGCCAGCAGCGTAGCACAGTTCGATCAGCCCCAGCATTTT,CASSVAQFDQPQHF
14,.,TRBV28,TRBJ1-1,.,TGTGCCAGCATCCCTTCGGTTGTGCACACTGAAGCTTTCTTT,CASIPSVVHTEAFF
14,.,TRBV11-2,TRBJ1-3,.,TGTGCCAGCAGCGGGCAAGGCGCTGGAAACACCATATATTTT,CASSGQGAGNTIYF
13,.,TRBV7-9,TRBJ1-1,.,TGTGCCAGCAGCTTAGGCGACGGGGCTGAAGCTTTCTTT,CASSLGDGAEAFF
16,TRBD2,TRBV14,TRBJ2-1,once,TGTGCCAGCAGCCAAGATCGCCGACTAGCGGGAGCTGAGCAGTTCTTC,CASSQDRRLAGAEQFF
19,.,TRBV5-6,TRBJ1-1,.,TGTGCCAGCAGCTTTCTTGTAAAAATGGCGGGATCTATGAACACTGAAGCTTTCTTT,CASSFLVKMAGSMNTEAFF
14,.,TRBV11-2,TRBJ2-3,.,TGTGCCAGCGGGCCTGGGTGGAGCACAGATACGCAGTATTTT,CASGPGWSTDTQYF
13,TRBD1,TRBV4-1,TRBJ1-5,.,TGCGCCAGCAGCGGTACAGGGGATCAGCCCCAGCATTTT,CASSGTGDQPQHF
15,TRBD1,TRBV5-5,TRBJ1-2,.,TGTGCCAGCAGCTTGGCAGGGGTGACAGGGGCCCGCTACACCTTC,CASSLAGVTGARYTF
15,.,TRBV7-9,TRBJ1-4,.,TGTGCCAGCAGCTTGCGACAGGCAACTAATGAAAAACTGTTTTTT,CASSLRQATNEKLFF
18,TRBD2,TRBV27,TRBJ2-7,.,TGTGCCAGCAAACCCCTAACTAGCGGGGCTCCCTCACGCTACGAGCAGTACTTC,CASKPLTSGAPSRYEQYF